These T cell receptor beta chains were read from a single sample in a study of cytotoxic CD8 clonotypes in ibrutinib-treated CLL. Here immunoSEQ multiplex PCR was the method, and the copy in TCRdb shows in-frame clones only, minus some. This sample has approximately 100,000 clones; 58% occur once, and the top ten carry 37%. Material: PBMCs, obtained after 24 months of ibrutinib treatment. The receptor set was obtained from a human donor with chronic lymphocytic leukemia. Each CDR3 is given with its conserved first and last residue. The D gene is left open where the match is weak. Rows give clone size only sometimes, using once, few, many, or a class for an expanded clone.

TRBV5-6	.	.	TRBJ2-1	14	CASRPEWRYNEQFF	TGTGCCAGCAGGCCCGAGTGGCGTTACAATGAGCAGTTCTTC
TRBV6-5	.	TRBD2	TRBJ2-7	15	CASSYEAGDSYEQYF	TGTGCCAGCAGTTACGAAGCGGGGGACTCCTACGAGCAGTACTTC
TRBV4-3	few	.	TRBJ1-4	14	CASSQRVSNEKLFF	TGCGCCAGCAGCCAAAGAGTCTCGAATGAAAAACTGTTTTTT
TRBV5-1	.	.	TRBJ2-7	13	CASSLDGAYEQYF	TGCGCCAGCAGCTTGGACGGCGCCTACGAGCAGTACTTC
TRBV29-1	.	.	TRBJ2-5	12	CSVSGTEETQYF	TGCAGCGTATCCGGGACCGAAGAGACCCAGTACTTC
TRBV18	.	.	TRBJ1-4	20	CASSPRRLQGTGTTNEKLFF	TGTGCCAGCTCACCGCGAAGACTCCAGGGTACTGGGACAACTAATGAAAAACTGTTTTTT
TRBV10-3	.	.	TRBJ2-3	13	CAIMGSGTDTQYF	TGTGCCATCATGGGGTCCGGCACAGATACGCAGTATTTT
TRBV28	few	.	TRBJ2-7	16	CASSPPQGRPNYEQYF	TGTGCCAGCAGTCCCCCACAGGGGAGGCCGAACTACGAGCAGTACTTC
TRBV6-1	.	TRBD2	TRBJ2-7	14	CASLSSGGALEQYF	TGTGCCAGCCTTTCTAGCGGGGGGGCGTTGGAGCAGTACTTC
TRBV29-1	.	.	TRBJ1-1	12	CSVMSGNTEAFF	TGCAGCGTGATGTCAGGGAACACTGAAGCTTTCTTT
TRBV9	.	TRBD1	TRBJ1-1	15	CASSVSDRARTEAFF	TGTGCCAGCAGCGTGTCCGACAGGGCCCGAACTGAAGCTTTCTTT
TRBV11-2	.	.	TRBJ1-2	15	CASSLGSGINYGYTF	TGTGCCAGCAGCTTAGGGTCAGGGATTAACTATGGCTACACCTTC
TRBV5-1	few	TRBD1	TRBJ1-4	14	CASSSTGSNEKLFF	TGCGCCAGCAGCTCGACAGGGTCTAATGAAAAACTGTTTTTT
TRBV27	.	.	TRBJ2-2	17	CASSLKYRAANTGELFF	TGTGCCAGCAGTTTAAAATACAGGGCCGCGAACACCGGGGAGCTGTTTTTT
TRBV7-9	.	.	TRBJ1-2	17	CASLDTWVAASTISYTF	TGTGCCAGCTTGGACACCTGGGTCGCTGCCTCAACTATTAGCTACACCTTC
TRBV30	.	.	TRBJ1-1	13	CAWSRQDRTEAFF	TGTGCCTGGAGTAGACAGGACCGGACTGAAGCTTTCTTT
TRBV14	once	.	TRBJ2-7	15	CASSPFSRGGGEQYF	TGTGCCAGCAGCCCTTTCTCCAGAGGAGGAGGCGAGCAGTACTTC
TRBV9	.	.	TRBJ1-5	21	CASSVICGLHGLSLSNQPQHF	TGTGCCAGCAGCGTTATCTGCGGCCTTCATGGTTTGTCATTAAGCAATCAGCCCCAGCATTTT
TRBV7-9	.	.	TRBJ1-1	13	CASSLDRSTEAFF	TGTGCCAGCAGCTTAGACAGAAGCACTGAAGCTTTCTTT
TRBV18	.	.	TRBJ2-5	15	CASSPPMTGQETQYF	TGTGCCAGCTCACCACCGATGACAGGTCAAGAGACCCAGTACTTC
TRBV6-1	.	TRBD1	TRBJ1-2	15	CASSFPGQGVYGYTF	TGTGCCAGCAGCTTCCCGGGACAGGGAGTCTATGGCTACACCTTC
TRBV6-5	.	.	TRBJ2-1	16	CASSYSSRSSYNEQFF	TGTGCCAGCAGTTACTCGTCCCGGAGCTCCTACAATGAGCAGTTCTTC
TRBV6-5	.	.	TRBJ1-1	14	CASRPILGVTEAFF	TGTGCCAGCAGGCCCATACTCGGGGTCACTGAAGCTTTCTTT
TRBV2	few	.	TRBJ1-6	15	CASSALGQVNSPLHF	TGTGCCAGCAGCGCCCTGGGGCAGGTTAATTCACCCCTCCACTTT
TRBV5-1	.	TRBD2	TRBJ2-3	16	CASSLVLAGGTDTQYF	TGCGCCAGCAGCTTGGTACTAGCGGGGGGAACAGATACGCAGTATTTT
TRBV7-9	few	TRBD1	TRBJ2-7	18	CASSFGTEPTAIPGEQYF	TGTGCCAGCAGCTTCGGGACAGAGCCCACCGCGATCCCAGGCGAGCAGTACTTC
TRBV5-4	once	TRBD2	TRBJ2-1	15	CASSAGTSDYNEQFF	TGTGCCAGCAGCGCCGGGACTAGCGACTACAATGAGCAGTTCTTC
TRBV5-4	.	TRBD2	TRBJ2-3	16	CASSSGGLANTDTQYF	TGTGCCAGCAGCTCAGGTGGACTAGCCAACACAGATACGCAGTATTTT
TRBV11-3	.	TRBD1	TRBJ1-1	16	CASSKNPGQYNTEAFF	TGTGCCAGCAGCAAAAACCCGGGACAGTATAACACTGAAGCTTTCTTT
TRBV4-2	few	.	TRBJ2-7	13	CASSQTGSYEQYF	TGTGCCAGCAGCCAGACAGGATCCTACGAGCAGTACTTC
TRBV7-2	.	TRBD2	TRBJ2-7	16	CASSLAGRRGGYEQYF	TGTGCCAGCAGCTTAGCGGGTAGGCGGGGGGGCTACGAGCAGTACTTC
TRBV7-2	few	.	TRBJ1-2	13	CASSLQQNYGYTF	TGTGCCAGCAGCTTACAGCAGAACTATGGCTACACCTTC
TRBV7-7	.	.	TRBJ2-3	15	CASSPDLQGTDTQYF	TGTGCCAGCAGCCCGGACTTACAGGGAACCGATACGCAGTATTTT
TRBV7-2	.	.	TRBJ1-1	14	CASSRSLTDTEAFF	TGTGCCAGCAGCCGTTCTCTGACAGACACTGAAGCTTTCTTT
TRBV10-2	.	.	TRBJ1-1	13	CASSSQGQTEAFF	TGCGCCAGCAGTTCTCAGGGTCAAACTGAAGCTTTCTTT
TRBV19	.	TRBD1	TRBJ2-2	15	CASTPGQGNVGELFF	TGTGCCAGTACACCGGGACAGGGGAATGTCGGGGAGCTGTTTTTT
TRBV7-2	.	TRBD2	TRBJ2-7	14	CASSLSRGTYEQYF	TGTGCCAGCAGCCTCTCGCGGGGGACCTACGAGCAGTACTTC
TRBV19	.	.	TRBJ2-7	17	CASSITSGNTFSYEQYF	TGTGCCAGTAGTATTACGAGCGGAAACACCTTCTCCTACGAGCAGTACTTC
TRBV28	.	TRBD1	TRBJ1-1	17	CASRKRQGRDPNTEAFF	TGTGCCAGCAGAAAAAGACAGGGGCGTGATCCGAACACTGAAGCTTTCTTT
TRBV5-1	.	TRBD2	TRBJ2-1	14	CASGRTSGGNEQFF	TGCGCCAGCGGGAGGACTAGCGGGGGGAATGAGCAGTTCTTC
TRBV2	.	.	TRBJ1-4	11	CASNGNEKLFF	TGTGCCAGCAACGGGAATGAAAAACTGTTTTTT
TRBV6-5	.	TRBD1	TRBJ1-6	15	CASRPRQGGNSPLHF	TGTGCCAGCAGACCCCGACAGGGTGGTAATTCACCCCTCCACTTT
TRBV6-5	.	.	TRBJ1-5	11	CASSSGPTQHF	TGTGCCAGCAGTTCTGGACCCACCCAGCATTTT
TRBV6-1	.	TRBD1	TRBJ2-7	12	CASSPRGDRLYF	TGTGCCAGCAGCCCCCGAGGGGACAGGTTGTACTTC
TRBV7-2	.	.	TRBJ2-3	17	CASSLRSGRSHTDTQYF	TGTGCCAGCAGCTTACGGTCGGGGCGGAGTCACACAGATACGCAGTATTTT
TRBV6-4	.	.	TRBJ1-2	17	CASTPTPDSYPPYGYTF	TGTGCCAGCACCCCCACCCCCGACAGCTATCCCCCTTATGGCTACACCTTC
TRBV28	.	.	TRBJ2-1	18	CASSLRAHGLSSYNEQFF	TGTGCCAGCAGTTTAAGGGCCCACGGGTTGAGCTCCTACAATGAGCAGTTCTTC
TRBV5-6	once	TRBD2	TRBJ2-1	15	CASSQGLAGVYEQFF	TGTGCCAGCAGCCAAGGACTAGCGGGGGTCTATGAGCAGTTCTTC
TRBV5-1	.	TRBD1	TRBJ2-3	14	CASSASTGADTQYF	TGCGCCAGCAGCGCGAGCACAGGGGCAGATACGCAGTATTTT
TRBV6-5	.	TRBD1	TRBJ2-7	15	CASSYSGTGTYEQYF	TGTGCCAGCAGTTACTCCGGGACAGGAACCTACGAGCAGTACTTC
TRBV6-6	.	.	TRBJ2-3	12	CASRDRTDTQYF	TGTGCCAGCAGGGATCGCACAGATACGCAGTATTTT
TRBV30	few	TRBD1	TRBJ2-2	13	CAWSSDRGRELFF	TGTGCCTGGAGTTCCGACAGGGGCCGGGAGCTGTTTTTT
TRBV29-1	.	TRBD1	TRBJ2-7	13	CSALRDRNYEQYF	TGCAGCGCCCTCCGGGACAGGAATTACGAGCAGTACTTC
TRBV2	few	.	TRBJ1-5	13	CAVSRERNQPQHF	TGTGCCGTTTCCCGGGAACGCAATCAGCCCCAGCATTTT
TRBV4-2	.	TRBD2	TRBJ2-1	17	CASSPPRGAGGRNEQFF	TGTGCCAGCAGCCCCCCCCGGGGGGCGGGGGGTAGGAATGAGCAGTTCTTC
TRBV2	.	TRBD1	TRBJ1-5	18	CASRIGTGGVFSNQPQHF	TGTGCCAGCAGGATAGGGACAGGGGGCGTCTTTAGCAATCAGCCCCAGCATTTT
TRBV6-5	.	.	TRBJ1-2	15	CASSYSSLISYGYTF	TGTGCCAGCAGTTACTCGAGTTTGATCAGTTATGGCTACACCTTC